Listed below are T cell receptor beta chains from one sample, sequenced in a study of tumor and adjacent non-tumor tissue in lung cancer. Each CDR3 protein is one row after TCRdb ran MiXCR on the multiplex PCR reads. This table holds 90,000 to 100,000 distinct CDR3 sequences, 80% found once. The sequenced material came from distant non-tumor lung tissue. The receptors shown here come from a man aged 55 to 70 with small cell lung cancer. CDR3s include the opening cysteine and the closing phenylalanine or tryptophan. The D gene is left open where the match is weak. Size tells how often a clone was seen (once, few, many) or the class of an expanded clone, and some rows leave it out.

CDR3nt,CDR3aa,j_gene,len,v_gene,abundance,d_gene
TGTGCCAACAGTTTAGCCTCAGCTATAGGAGGTGGGCAGTTCTTC,CANSLASAIGGGQFF,TRBJ2-1,15,TRBV12-3/TRBV12-4,NA,NA
TGTGCCAGTAGCTGGTCAGCAAACACAGATATGCAGTATTTT,CASSWSANTDMQYF,TRBJ2-3,14,TRBV11-2,NA,NA
TGTGCTAACAGCCCTACAGCGGGGGCCTCCTACGACCAGTACTTC,CANSPTAGASYDQYF,TRBJ2-7,15,TRBV11-2,NA,TRBD2
TGTACCAGCAGATTAAACTGGACAGATACGCAGTATTTT,CTSRLNWTDTQYF,TRBJ2-3,13,TRBV11-2,NA,NA
TGTGCCAGCAAAAAACAGGGGGGGCTTCTTCTGGGGGAGCTGTTTTTT,CASKKQGGLLLGELFF,TRBJ2-2,16,TRBV11-2,NA,NA
TGCAGCGTTGAGTTCGCATCACAGAAAACCTACGAGCAGTACTTC,CSVEFASQKTYEQYF,TRBJ2-7,15,TRBV29-1,NA,NA
TGCGCCAGCAGCCAGGGAATGTCTAAGCTCCAGCATTTT,CASSQGMSKLQHF,TRBJ1-5,13,TRBV4-1,NA,NA
TGTGCCAGCAGTTCTACAGGGTACTATGGCAACACCTTC,CASSSTGYYGNTF,TRBJ1-2,13,TRBV6-5,few,NA
TGTGCCATCAGTTACTCTAGGGGAGTTGGTAATGAGCAGTTCTTC,CAISYSRGVGNEQFF,TRBJ2-1,15,TRBV6-5,NA,NA
TGTGCAAGCAGCCCCCTTTGGGGACGGATCCGCTACGAGCAGTACTTC,CASSPLWGRIRYEQYF,TRBJ2-7,16,TRBV6-6,NA,NA
TGTGCCAGCATCTTATTGGACTGGCAGGGCACATACAATGAGCAGTTCTTC,CASILLDWQGTYNEQFF,TRBJ2-1,17,TRBV5-5,NA,NA
TGCACTTCGGTCCTCAGGGACCACTACGAGCAGTACTTC,CTSVLRDHYEQYF,TRBJ2-7,13,TRBV20-1,NA,NA
TGCACCAGCAGCCATCGGACAGGGAGTGATTTCTTCCAAGAGACCCAGTACTTC,CTSSHRTGSDFFQETQYF,TRBJ2-5,18,TRBV1,NA,NA
TGTGCCAGCAGCTTAGATCCGCTAGCAGGTATGGTCTTC,CASSLDPLAGMVF,TRBJ2-1,13,TRBV11-2,NA,NA
TGTACCAGCAGTTCCGGCACAGAGCACAATGAGGAGTTCTTC,CTSSSGTEHNEEFF,TRBJ2-1,14,TRBV12-3/TRBV12-4,NA,NA
TGCAGTGTCGGCGTTACTAGCACAGATACGCAGTATTTT,CSVGVTSTDTQYF,TRBJ2-3,13,TRBV20-1,many,NA
TGTGCCAGCAGGTCTAGTGGGAGGGCTAATATGCAGTATTTT,CASRSSGRANMQYF,TRBJ2-3,14,TRBV5-4,NA,TRBD2
TGCGCCAGCAGTGAGTCTGCTAGCGGCCTGACCCAGTACTTT,CASSESASGLTQYF,TRBJ2-5,14,TRBV10-2,NA,TRBD2
TGCTCCAGCCGTGGAGGGGAATTAGCGAACACTGGGGAGCCGTTTTTT,CSSRGGELANTGEPFF,TRBJ2-2,16,TRBV10-2,NA,NA
TGCGCCAGCAGCCAAGAGACGGTGGGAGTCTCCACAGATACGCAGTATTTT,CASSQETVGVSTDTQYF,TRBJ2-3,17,TRBV4-1,NA,NA
TGTTCCAGCACTCATGGGGACAGTCACTATGGCTATACCTTC,CSSTHGDSHYGYTF,TRBJ1-2,14,TRBV12-3/TRBV12-4,NA,TRBD1